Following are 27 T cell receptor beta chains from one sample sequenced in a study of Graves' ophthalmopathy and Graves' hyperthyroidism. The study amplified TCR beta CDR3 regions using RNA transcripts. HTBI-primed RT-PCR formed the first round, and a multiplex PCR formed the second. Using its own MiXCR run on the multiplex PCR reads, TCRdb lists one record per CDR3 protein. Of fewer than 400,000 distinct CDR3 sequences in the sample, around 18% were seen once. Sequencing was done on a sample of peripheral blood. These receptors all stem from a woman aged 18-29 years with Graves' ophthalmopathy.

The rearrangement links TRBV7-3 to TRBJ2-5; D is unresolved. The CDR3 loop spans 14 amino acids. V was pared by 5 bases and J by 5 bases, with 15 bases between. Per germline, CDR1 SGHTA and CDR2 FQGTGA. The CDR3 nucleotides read TGTGCCAGCAGCCTAGGTGGGGTATCGGAGACCCAGTACTTC. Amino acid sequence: CASSLGGVSETQYF. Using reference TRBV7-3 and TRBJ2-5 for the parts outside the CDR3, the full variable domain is GAGVSQTPSNKVTEKGKYVELRCDPISGHTALYWYRQSLGQGPEFLIYFQGTGAADDSGLPNDRFFAVRPEGSVSTLKIQRTERGDSAVYLCASSLGGVSETQYFGPGTRLLVL.

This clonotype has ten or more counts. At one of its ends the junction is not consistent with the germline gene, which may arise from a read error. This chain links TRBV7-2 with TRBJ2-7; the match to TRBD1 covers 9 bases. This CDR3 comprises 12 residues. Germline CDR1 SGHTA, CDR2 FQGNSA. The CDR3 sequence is CASSSPPGQGLF. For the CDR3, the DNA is TGTGCCAGCAGCTCGCCGCCGGGACAGGGTCTCTTC. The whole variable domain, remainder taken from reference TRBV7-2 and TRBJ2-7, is GAGVSQSPSNKVTEKGKDVELRCDPISGHTALYWYRQSLGQGLEFLIYFQGNSAPDKSGLPSDRFSAERTGGSVSTLTIQRTQQEDSAVYLCASSSPPGQGLFGPGTRLTVT.

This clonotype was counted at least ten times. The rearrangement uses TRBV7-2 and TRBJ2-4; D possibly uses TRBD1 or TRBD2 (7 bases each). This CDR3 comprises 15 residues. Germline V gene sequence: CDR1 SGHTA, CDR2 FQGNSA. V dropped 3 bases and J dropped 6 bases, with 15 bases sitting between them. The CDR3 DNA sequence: TGTGCCAGCAGCTTGCAGGGGGGGGTTGGAAACATTCAGTACTTC. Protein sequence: CASSLQGGVGNIQYF.

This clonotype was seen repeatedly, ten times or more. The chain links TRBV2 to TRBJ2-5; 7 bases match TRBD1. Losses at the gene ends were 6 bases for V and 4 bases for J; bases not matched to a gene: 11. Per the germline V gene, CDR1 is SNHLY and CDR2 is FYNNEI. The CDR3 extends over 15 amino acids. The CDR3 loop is CASSFGTVPGETQYF. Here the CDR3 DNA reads TGTGCCAGCAGCTTCGGGACAGTGCCCGGAGAGACCCAGTACTTC.

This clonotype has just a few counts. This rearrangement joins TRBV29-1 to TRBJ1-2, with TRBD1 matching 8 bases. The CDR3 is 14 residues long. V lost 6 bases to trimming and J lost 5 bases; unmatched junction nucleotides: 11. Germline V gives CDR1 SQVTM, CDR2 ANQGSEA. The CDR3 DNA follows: TGCAGCGTGGGTGGACAGGGCGTATTGTATGGCTACACCTTC. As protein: CSVGGQGVLYGYTF.

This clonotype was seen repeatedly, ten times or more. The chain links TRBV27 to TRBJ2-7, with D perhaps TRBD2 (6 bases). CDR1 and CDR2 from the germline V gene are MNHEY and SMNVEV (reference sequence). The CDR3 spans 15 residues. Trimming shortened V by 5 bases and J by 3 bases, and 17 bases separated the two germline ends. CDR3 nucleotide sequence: TGTGCCAGCAGTCCCGGGACTGTGGGCCTCTACGAGCAGTACTTC. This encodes CASSPGTVGLYEQYF.

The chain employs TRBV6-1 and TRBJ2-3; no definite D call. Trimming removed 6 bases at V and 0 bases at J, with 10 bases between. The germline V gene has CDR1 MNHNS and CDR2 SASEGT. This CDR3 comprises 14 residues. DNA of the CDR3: TGTGCCAGCAGGAAGATGGGCAGCACAGATACGCAGTATTTT. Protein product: CASRKMGSTDTQYF.

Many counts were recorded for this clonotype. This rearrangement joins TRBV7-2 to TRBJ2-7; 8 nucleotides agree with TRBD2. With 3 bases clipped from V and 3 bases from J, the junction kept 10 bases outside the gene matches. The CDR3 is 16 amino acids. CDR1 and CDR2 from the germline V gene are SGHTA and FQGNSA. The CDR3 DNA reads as TGTGCCAGCAGCTTGGGACTAGTTCCTCGGTTCTACGAGCAGTACTTC. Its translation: CASSLGLVPRFYEQYF.

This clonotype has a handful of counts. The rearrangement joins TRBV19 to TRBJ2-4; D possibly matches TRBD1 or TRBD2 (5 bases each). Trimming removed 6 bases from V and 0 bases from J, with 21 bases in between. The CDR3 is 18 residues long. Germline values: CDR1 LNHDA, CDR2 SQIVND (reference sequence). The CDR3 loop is CASSPGAGTELAKNIQYF. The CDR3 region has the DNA TGTGCCAGTAGCCCTGGGGCGGGCACAGAACTAGCCAAAAACATTCAGTACTTC.

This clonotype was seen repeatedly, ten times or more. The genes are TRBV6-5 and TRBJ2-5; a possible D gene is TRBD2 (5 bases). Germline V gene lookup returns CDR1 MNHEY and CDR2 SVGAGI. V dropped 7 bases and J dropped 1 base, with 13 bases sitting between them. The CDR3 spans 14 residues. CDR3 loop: CASNPVGSQETQYF. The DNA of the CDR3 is TGTGCCAGCAACCCAGTTGGGAGCCAAGAGACCCAGTACTTC.

CDR3 residues: CASRPWDAEAFF. CDR3 nucleotide sequence: TGTGCCAGCAGGCCGTGGGACGCTGAAGCTTTCTTT. V gene TRBV27 combines with J gene TRBJ1-1; D may be TRBD1 (5 bases). CDR1 and CDR2 (germline): MNHEY, SMNVEV (reference sequence). The CDR3 has 12 residues. Trimming removed 6 bases at V and 6 bases at J, with 11 bases between.

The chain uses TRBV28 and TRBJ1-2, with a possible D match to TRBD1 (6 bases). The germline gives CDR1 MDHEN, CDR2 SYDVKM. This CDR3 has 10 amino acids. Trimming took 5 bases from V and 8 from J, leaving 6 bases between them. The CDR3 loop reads CASSGQGYTF. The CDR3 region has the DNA TGTGCCAGCAGTGGACAGGGCTACACCTTC.

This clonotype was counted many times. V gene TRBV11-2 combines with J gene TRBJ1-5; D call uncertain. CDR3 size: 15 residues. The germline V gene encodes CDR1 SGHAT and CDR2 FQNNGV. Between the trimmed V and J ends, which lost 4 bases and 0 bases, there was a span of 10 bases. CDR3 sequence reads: CASSYYGNSNQPQHF. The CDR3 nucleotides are TGTGCCAGCAGCTACTACGGAAATAGCAATCAGCCCCAGCATTTT.

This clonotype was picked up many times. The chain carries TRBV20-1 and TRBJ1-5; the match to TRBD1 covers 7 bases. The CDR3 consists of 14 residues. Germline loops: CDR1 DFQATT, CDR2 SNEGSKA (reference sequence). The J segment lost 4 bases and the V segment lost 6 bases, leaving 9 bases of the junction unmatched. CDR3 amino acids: CSADRDRENQPQHF. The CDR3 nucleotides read TGCAGTGCAGACCGGGACAGAGAAAATCAGCCCCAGCATTTT.

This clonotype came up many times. For the CDR3, the DNA is TGTGCCAGCAGCCCTTTGGGTACAGGGATTCCCGAGCAGTACTTC. Translating it yields CASSPLGTGIPEQYF. V and J are TRBV28 and TRBJ2-7, with D tentatively TRBD1 (6 bases). The V gene's germline CDR1 is MDHEN and CDR2 SYDVKM. The CDR3 totals 15 residues. V lost 6 bases and J lost 6, with 21 bases in between.

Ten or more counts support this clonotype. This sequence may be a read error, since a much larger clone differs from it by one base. Written as DNA, the CDR3 is TGTGCCAGCAGTTTCCCCCCACATTCCAATCGGCCCCAGCATTTT. As protein: CASSFPPHSNRPQHF. The chain combines TRBV28 with TRBJ1-5; D unresolved. From germline, CDR1 is MDHEN and CDR2 SYDVKM. This CDR3 is built from 15 residues.

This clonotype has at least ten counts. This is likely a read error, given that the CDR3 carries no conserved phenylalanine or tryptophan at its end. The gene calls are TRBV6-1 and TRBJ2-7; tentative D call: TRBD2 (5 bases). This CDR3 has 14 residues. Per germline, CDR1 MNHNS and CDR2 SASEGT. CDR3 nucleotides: TGCGCCAGCCGCGGGTTCAGTCGTACCTACGAGCAGTACCTC. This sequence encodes CASRGFSRTYEQYL.

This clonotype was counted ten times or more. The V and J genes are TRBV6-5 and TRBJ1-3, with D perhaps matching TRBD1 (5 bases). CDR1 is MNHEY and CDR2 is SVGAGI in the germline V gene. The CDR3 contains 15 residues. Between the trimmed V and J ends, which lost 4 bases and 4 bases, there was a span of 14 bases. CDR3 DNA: TGTGCCAGCAGTTTGGCCCGGGGGACCGGAAACACCATATATTTT. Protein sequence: CASSLARGTGNTIYF.

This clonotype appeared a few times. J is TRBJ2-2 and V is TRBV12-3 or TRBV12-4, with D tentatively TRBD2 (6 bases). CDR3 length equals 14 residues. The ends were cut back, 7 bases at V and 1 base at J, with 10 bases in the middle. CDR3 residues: CASNNGRNTGELFF. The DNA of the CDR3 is TGTGCCAGCAACAACGGGAGGAACACCGGGGAGCTGTTTTTT.

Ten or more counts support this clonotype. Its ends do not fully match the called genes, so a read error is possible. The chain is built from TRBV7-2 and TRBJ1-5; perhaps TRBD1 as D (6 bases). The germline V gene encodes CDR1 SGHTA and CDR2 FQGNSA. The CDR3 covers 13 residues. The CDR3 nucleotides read TGTGCCAGCAGTTTAGCCAGGGGTCAGCCCCAGCATTTT. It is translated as CASSLARGQPQHF.

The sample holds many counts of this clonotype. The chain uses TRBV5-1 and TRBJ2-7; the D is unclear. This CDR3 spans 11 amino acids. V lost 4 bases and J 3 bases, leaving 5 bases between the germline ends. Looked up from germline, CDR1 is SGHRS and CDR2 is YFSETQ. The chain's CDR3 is CASSAGYEQYF. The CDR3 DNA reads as TGCGCCAGCAGCGCAGGCTACGAGCAGTACTTC.

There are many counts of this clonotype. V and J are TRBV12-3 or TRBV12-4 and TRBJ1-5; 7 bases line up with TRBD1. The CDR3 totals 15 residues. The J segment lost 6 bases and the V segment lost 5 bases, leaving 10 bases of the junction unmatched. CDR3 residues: CASSGYGTVPQPQHF. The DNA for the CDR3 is TGTGCCAGCAGTGGGTATGGGACAGTACCTCAGCCCCAGCATTTT.

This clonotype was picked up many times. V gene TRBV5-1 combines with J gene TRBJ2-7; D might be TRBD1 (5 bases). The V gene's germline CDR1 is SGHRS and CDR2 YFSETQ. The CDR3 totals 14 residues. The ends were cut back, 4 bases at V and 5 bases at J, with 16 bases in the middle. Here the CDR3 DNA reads TGCGCCAGCAGCCGGACATGGTCGTTCCACGAGCAGTACTTC. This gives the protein CASSRTWSFHEQYF.

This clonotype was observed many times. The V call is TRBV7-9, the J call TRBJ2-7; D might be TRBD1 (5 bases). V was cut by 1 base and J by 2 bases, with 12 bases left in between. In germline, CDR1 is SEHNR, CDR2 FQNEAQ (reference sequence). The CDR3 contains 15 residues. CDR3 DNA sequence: TGTGCCAGCAGCTTAGTTGGGGCAGTTCCCTACGAGCAGTACTTC. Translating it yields CASSLVGAVPYEQYF.

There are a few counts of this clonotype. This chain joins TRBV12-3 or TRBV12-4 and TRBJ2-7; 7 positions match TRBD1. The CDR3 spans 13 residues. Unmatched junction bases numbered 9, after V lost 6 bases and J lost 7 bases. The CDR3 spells CASSRDRKREQYF. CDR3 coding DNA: TGTGCCAGCAGCCGGGACAGAAAGCGGGAGCAGTACTTC.

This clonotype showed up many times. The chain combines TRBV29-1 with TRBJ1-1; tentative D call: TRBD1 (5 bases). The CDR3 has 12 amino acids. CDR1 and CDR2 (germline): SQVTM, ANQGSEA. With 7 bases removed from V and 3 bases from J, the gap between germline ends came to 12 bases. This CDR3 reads CSGRVFDTEAFF. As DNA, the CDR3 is TGCAGCGGCAGGGTGTTCGACACTGAAGCTTTCTTT.

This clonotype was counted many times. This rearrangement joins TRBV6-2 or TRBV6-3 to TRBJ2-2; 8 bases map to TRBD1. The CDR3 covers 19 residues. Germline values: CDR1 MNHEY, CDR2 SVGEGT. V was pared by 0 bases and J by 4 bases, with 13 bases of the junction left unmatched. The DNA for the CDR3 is TGTGCCAGCAGTTACTCCCGGGCAGGGGGCATGAGGGTCACCGGGGAGCTGTTTTTT. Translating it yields CASSYSRAGGMRVTGELFF.